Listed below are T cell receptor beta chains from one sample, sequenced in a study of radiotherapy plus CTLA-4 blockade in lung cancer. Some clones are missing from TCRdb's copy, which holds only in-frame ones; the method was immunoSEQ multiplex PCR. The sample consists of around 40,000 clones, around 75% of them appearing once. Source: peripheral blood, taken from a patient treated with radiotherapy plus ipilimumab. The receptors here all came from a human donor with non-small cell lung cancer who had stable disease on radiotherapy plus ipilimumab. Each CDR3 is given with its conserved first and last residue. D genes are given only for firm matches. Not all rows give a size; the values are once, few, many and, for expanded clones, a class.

CDR3 DNA: TGCGCCAGCAGCCAAGGACAGGGATCAGATACGCAGTATTTT
CDR3 protein: CASSQGQGSDTQYF
J gene: TRBJ2-3
clone size: NA
V gene: TRBV4-1
D gene: TRBD1

CDR3 DNA: TGTGCCAGTTCCGGGACAGGACTCACCGGGGAGCTGTTTTTT
CDR3 protein: CASSGTGLTGELFF
J gene: TRBJ2-2
clone size: NA
V gene: TRBV19
D gene: TRBD1

CDR3 DNA: TGCGCCAGCAGTTATGCCGGGGGGGTGAACACTGAAGCTTTCTTT
CDR3 protein: CASSYAGGVNTEAFF
J gene: TRBJ1-1
clone size: NA
V gene: TRBV5-1
D gene: NA

CDR3 DNA: TGCGCCAGCAGCCAAGAAGGAGGGACAGGGGCCTATGGCTACACCTTC
CDR3 protein: CASSQEGGTGAYGYTF
J gene: TRBJ1-2
clone size: NA
V gene: TRBV4-1
D gene: TRBD1

CDR3 DNA: TGCAGCGTTGTAGGGACAGGGCTGGGCGAGCAGTACTTC
CDR3 protein: CSVVGTGLGEQYF
J gene: TRBJ2-7
clone size: NA
V gene: TRBV29-1
D gene: TRBD1

CDR3 DNA: TGCGCCAGCAGCCAACTGGGGGCCGATGAGCAGTTCTTC
CDR3 protein: CASSQLGADEQFF
J gene: TRBJ2-1
clone size: NA
V gene: TRBV4-1
D gene: NA

CDR3 DNA: TGTGCCAGCAGCTTACAGGGTAACTATGGCTACACCTTC
CDR3 protein: CASSLQGNYGYTF
J gene: TRBJ1-2
clone size: NA
V gene: TRBV11-3
D gene: NA

CDR3 DNA: TGTGCCAGCAGCTTCCATACAGGGGCAACTAATGAAAAACTGTTTTTT
CDR3 protein: CASSFHTGATNEKLFF
J gene: TRBJ1-4
clone size: few
V gene: TRBV11-2
D gene: TRBD1

CDR3 DNA: TGTGCCAGCAGCTTATATGCAGGGGTAAACACCATATATTTT
CDR3 protein: CASSLYAGVNTIYF
J gene: TRBJ1-3
clone size: NA
V gene: TRBV7-9
D gene: NA

CDR3 DNA: TGTGCCAGCAGCTCTCCGCCGTGGGAGGCGGGGGGCCAATACGAGCAGTACTTC
CDR3 protein: CASSSPPWEAGGQYEQYF
J gene: TRBJ2-7
clone size: NA
V gene: TRBV7-2
D gene: TRBD2

CDR3 DNA: TGTGCCAGCTCGCCGACAGGGCTTAACTACGAGCAGTACTTC
CDR3 protein: CASSPTGLNYEQYF
J gene: TRBJ2-7
clone size: NA
V gene: TRBV18
D gene: TRBD1

CDR3 DNA: TGTGCCAGCAGCTTGAGGCCCCTATTTGAGCAGTTCTTC
CDR3 protein: CASSLRPLFEQFF
J gene: TRBJ2-1
clone size: once
V gene: TRBV7-2
D gene: NA

CDR3 DNA: TGCGCCAGCAGCGCCCACAGAGAAAAGGTCGGGGAGCTGTTTTTT
CDR3 protein: CASSAHREKVGELFF
J gene: TRBJ2-2
clone size: NA
V gene: TRBV4-3
D gene: NA

CDR3 DNA: TGTGCCAGCTCACCACAGCAGGGGGTGAATGGCTACACCTTC
CDR3 protein: CASSPQQGVNGYTF
J gene: TRBJ1-2
clone size: many
V gene: TRBV18
D gene: TRBD1

CDR3 DNA: TGTGCCAGCAGCCTAGGACAGAGTAACTATGGCTACACCTTC
CDR3 protein: CASSLGQSNYGYTF
J gene: TRBJ1-2
clone size: NA
V gene: TRBV5-6
D gene: NA

CDR3 DNA: TGCGCCAGCAGCCAAGATGCCCTGGGCAGGGGGCGCGGGGGACCGCCCGATCAGCCCCAGCATTTT
CDR3 protein: CASSQDALGRGRGGPPDQPQHF
J gene: TRBJ1-5
clone size: NA
V gene: TRBV4-1
D gene: TRBD1

CDR3 DNA: TGTGCCAGCAGTCCCTGGAGGGAGAACACTGAAGCTTTCTTT
CDR3 protein: CASSPWRENTEAFF
J gene: TRBJ1-1
clone size: NA
V gene: TRBV27
D gene: NA

CDR3 DNA: TGTGCCAGCAGTGAAGTTAGCGGGGGGACCTACGAGCAGTACTTC
CDR3 protein: CASSEVSGGTYEQYF
J gene: TRBJ2-7
clone size: NA
V gene: TRBV25-1
D gene: TRBD2

CDR3 DNA: TGTGCCAGCAGCGAACCCATAGCGGGGGACTACGAGCAGTACTTC
CDR3 protein: CASSEPIAGDYEQYF
J gene: TRBJ2-7
clone size: NA
V gene: TRBV7-2
D gene: TRBD2

CDR3 DNA: TGTGCCAGCACCTCCTACAGGGGGAGCACAGATACGCAGTATTTT
CDR3 protein: CASTSYRGSTDTQYF
J gene: TRBJ2-3
clone size: few
V gene: TRBV6-1
D gene: TRBD1

CDR3 DNA: TGTGCCAGCAGTCGGGACTTCCGGAACACTGAAGCTTTCTTT
CDR3 protein: CASSRDFRNTEAFF
J gene: TRBJ1-1
clone size: NA
V gene: TRBV6-5
D gene: NA

CDR3 DNA: TGTGCCAGCAGCTTAGTCAACGAGCAGTACTTC
CDR3 protein: CASSLVNEQYF
J gene: TRBJ2-7
clone size: NA
V gene: TRBV7-2
D gene: NA

CDR3 DNA: TGTGCCAGCACCTCCGGGACTAATCCTTATACGCAGTATTTT
CDR3 protein: CASTSGTNPYTQYF
J gene: TRBJ2-3
clone size: once
V gene: TRBV2
D gene: TRBD2

CDR3 DNA: TGTGCCATCAGTGACGGGCAGGGGCTGTACGAGCAGTACTTC
CDR3 protein: CAISDGQGLYEQYF
J gene: TRBJ2-7
clone size: NA
V gene: TRBV10-3
D gene: NA